Detailed here is one T cell receptor (beta chain). This clonotype was seen a single time. The specificity of this receptor is unknown. Relative to the germline gene, one junction end is altered; a read error may explain this. Library generation was performed with 5' RACE. TCRdb shows the sequencer as Illumina HiSeq 2500. A second PCR of about 7 to 12 cycles was run with a J-beta primer mix and a sample-barcoded 5' primer. A template-switch 5' adaptor carrying 12 random nucleotides introduced a unique molecular identifier onto each TCR beta cDNA molecule. Each sample yielded at least 3 million CDR3-containing paired-end reads. First-strand cDNA synthesis was performed from all RNA using the Mint cDNA synthesis kit, with priming by a TRBC-specific oligonucleotide. Following uracil-DNA glycosylase treatment, all cDNA underwent a first 18-cycle PCR with the universal primers M1SS and BC2_uni_R. As for the original processing: Normalization of each sample was performed by random selection of 1 million high-quality reads, each carrying a distinct molecular identifier. Reads with shared molecular identifiers were discarded instead of being binned into consensus sequences. MiTCR, with a Q25 quality threshold and the strictest error-elimination algorithm, was used for CDR3 identification, clonotype clustering and error correction. A nonparametric unseen species model using Euler transformation provided a lower-bound estimate of total TCR beta diversity. Using fastp trimming at Q25 and MiXCR clonotype assembly, TCRdb reanalyzed the public sequencing data and kept in-frame beta chains. Rows are combined by CDR3 protein, so each entry shows the most common genes and DNA. These V and J calls rely on TCRdb rather than the paper's analysis. Recorded for this sample are 920,000 or so distinct CDR3 sequences; more than 40% of them occurred a single time. The ten largest clones capture under 20% of the sample.

Including cysteine and phenylalanine, the CDR3 has 15 amino acids. Only the CDR3 portion is preserved as DNA: 45 bases, with reading frame beginning at the first base. In the germline V gene, CDR1 corresponds to SQVTM and CDR2 to ANQGSEA. This record comes from a study of blood T cells in healthy people across ages (dated by TCRdb to between 2014 and 2016). Regarding the research as a whole: In model experiments, template switching captured about one uniquely barcoded TCR beta cDNA molecule for every two T cells. Donors of different ages were randomly distributed across sequencing lanes to avoid experimental bias. Using the same blood draw, the study looked at two additional independent replicas of 1 million unique cDNA reads for two donors, one aged 18 to 30 and the other aged 80 or older. The study measured age-related changes in TCR beta repertoire diversity using deep sequencing normalized with unique cDNA molecular identifiers. The donors were divided into four age groups: young (average around 15 years), middle-aged (under 40), aged (approximately 62) and long-lived (about 90). The full study reports these points: Estimates of total diversity based on one million sequenced T cells were considered lower bounds and underestimates. There was a strong correlation between observed TCR beta diversity and the percentage of naive T cells measured by flow cytometry. Observed TCR beta diversity per million T cells fell roughly linearly with age, and a significant reduction was already apparent by age around 40. The CMV infection status of donors was not known, potentially confounding age-related changes in expanded clonotypes. Compared with the aged group, more naive CD4+ T cells, fewer expanded clones and increased TCR diversity were shown by the long-lived group, suggesting age selection. Since profiling was done on bulk unsorted PBMCs, naive and antigen-experienced compartments could not be conclusively compared.

Donors were around 37 systemically healthy Caucasian individuals from Russia aged roughly 6 to 95 years. Approximately 11 milliliters of peripheral blood were drawn from each donor into EDTA-treated Vacutainer tubes. Ficoll-Paque density-gradient centrifugation was used to isolate PBMCs, with at least 6 million obtained per sample. Total RNA was extracted from PBMCs with Trizol reagent, with at least 6 micrograms obtained per sample. For every donor, flow cytometry on a PBMC aliquot measured the percentage of naive CD45RAhigh/CD27high T cells. Recombination linked TRBV29-1 to TRBJ2-1; TRBD2 fits 8 bases in the junction. The sequence derives from an older woman in good health. Sequencing was performed on blood. CDR3 sequence: CSVKEVGRAPNEQFF. The sequence in DNA is TGCAGCGTTAAAGAGGTCGGGAGGGCCCCCAATGAGCAGTTCTTC.